This T cell receptor (beta chain) was profiled in a study of identical twins. The CDR3 loop spans 18 amino acids. The ends were cut back, 7 bases at V and 0 bases at J, with 21 bases in the middle. All donors were healthy Caucasians. Comments on this clonotype: Its specificity is unknown.

Study-level results: Insertions ran lower in abundant cord blood beta clonotypes, though not in memory repertoires.

Template switching introduced a universal primer site, and the cDNA bore unique molecular identifiers. In TCRdb, the 5' RACE reads were re-called with MiXCR into one record per CDR3 protein. The table includes hundreds of thousands of distinct CDR3 sequences, 18% detected once. The data also belong to a second study, concerning T cells expressing NK-cell markers. That paper adds: Sorted CD3+CD56+NKG2C+, CD3+CD56+NKG2C- and CD3+CD56-NKG2C+ T cells provided the TCR beta repertoires.

The source material was PBMCs. The chain carries TRBV12-3 or TRBV12-4 and TRBJ2-2; D is possibly TRBD2 (5 bases). The origin of this receptor is a woman between 18 and 30 years old in good health. In DNA, the CDR3 is TGTGCCAGCACCAGAGGGATGGGAAGATACGCGAACACCGGGGAGCTGTTTTTT. The encoded protein is CASTRGMGRYANTGELFF.